These 5 T cell receptor beta chains were all obtained from the same sample, sequenced in a study of T cells expressing NK-cell markers. Each CDR3 protein gets one entry in TCRdb, which reprocessed the 5' RACE reads and gives no DNA. The repertoire table contains fewer than 300,000 distinct CDR3 sequences. The sample consisted of blood T cells: a sorted CD56 or NKG2C T cell subset, CD4+ or CD8+ T cells, or bulk PBMC T cells (not recorded which). The origin of the receptors is a woman aged 18-70 years in good health.

The chain combines TRBV7-6 with TRBJ2-2; TCRdb names TRBD1, which stays unverified in the absence of DNA. Germline CDR1 SGHVS, CDR2 FNYEAQ. CDR3 length equals 15 residues. CDR3 residues: CASSLAVGGTGELFF.

The J gene is TRBJ2-2, the V gene TRBV24-1; TCRdb outputs TRBD1, but without DNA this stays unchecked. This CDR3 has 15 residues. Germline CDR1 and CDR2: KGHDR and SFDVKD. CDR3 amino acids: CATSDPGERTGELFF.

This chain joins TRBV7-2 and TRBJ2-5; TCRdb's D call of TRBD1 is untestable without DNA. The CDR3 extends over 13 amino acids. Germline V gene data show CDR1 as SGHTA and CDR2 as FQGNSA. This CDR3 is CASTVDRAETQYF.

The chain joins TRBV24-1 to TRBJ2-1; TCRdb's D call, TRBD2, is unchecked because there is no DNA. CDR3 size: 14 residues. The V gene's germline CDR1 is KGHDR and CDR2 SFDVKD. CDR3 loop: CATTAGGSLGKQFF.

The gene calls are TRBV20-1 and TRBJ1-1; TCRdb's D gene call, TRBD1, goes unchecked for lack of DNA. From germline, CDR1 is DFQATT and CDR2 SNEGSKA (reference sequence). The CDR3 runs 16 residues. The CDR3 reads CSASRPDRGVHTEAFF.